This paragraph covers one T cell receptor (beta chain) sequence. The data were taken from a study of shared clonotypes between healthy human individuals. Study-wide background: The donors, two women and a few men, were aged 18 to 49.

CDR3 size: 15 residues. The germline gives CDR1 LGHNA, CDR2 YNFKEQ. Trimming took 1 base from V and 5 from J; bases not matched to a gene: 2. Only CD45RO-negative cells positively selected for CCR7 counted as naive CD8 cells, so terminally differentiated effector memory CD45RA+ cells were excluded. Each PCR replicate from the sorted subsets contained around 0.2 ug DNA, which is 25,000 to 30,000 T cell genomes. The data were produced by immunoSEQ multiplex PCR, yet TCRdb's version contains in-frame clones alone and is incomplete. Among about 610,000 clones listed, roughly 96% were seen once. The sequenced sample consisted of naive CD8+ T cells sorted from blood. The TCR originated in a woman younger than 45 in good health. The chain uses TRBV4-2 and TRBJ1-6; 7 nucleotides line up with TRBD1. The CDR3 here is CASSQGGTDNSPLHF. The DNA for the CDR3 is TGTGCCAGCAGCCAAGGGGGGACAGATAATTCACCCCTCCACTTT.